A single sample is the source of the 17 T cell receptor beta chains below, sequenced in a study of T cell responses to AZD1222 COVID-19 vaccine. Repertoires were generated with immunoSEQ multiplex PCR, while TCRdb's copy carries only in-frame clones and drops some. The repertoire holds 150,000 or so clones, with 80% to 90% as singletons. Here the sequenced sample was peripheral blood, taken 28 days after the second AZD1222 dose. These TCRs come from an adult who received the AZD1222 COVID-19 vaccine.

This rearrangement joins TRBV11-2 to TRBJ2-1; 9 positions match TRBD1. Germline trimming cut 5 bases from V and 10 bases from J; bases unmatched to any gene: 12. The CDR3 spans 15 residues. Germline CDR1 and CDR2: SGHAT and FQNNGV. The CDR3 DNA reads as TGTGCCAGCAGCGTCCACCTGGGACAGGGTTGGGAGCAGTTCTTC. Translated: CASSVHLGQGWEQFF. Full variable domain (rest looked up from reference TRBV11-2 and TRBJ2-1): EAGVAQSPRYKIIEKRQSVAFWCNPISGHATLYWYQQILGQGPKLLIQFQNNGVVDDSQLPKDRFSAERLKGVDSTLKIQPAKLEDSAVYLCASSVHLGQGWEQFFGPGTRLTVL.

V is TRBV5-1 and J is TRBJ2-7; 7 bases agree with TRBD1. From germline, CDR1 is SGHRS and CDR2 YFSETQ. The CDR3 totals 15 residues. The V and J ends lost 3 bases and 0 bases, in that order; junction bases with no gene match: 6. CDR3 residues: CASSSGQVLSYEQYF. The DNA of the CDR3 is TGCGCCAGCAGCTCCGGACAGGTCCTCTCCTACGAGCAGTACTTC.

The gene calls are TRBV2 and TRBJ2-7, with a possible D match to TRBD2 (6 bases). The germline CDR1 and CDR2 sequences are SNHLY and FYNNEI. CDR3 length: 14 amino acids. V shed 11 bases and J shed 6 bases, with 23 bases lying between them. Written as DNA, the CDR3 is TGTGCCTCCGCGGCTGAGGGACTTTCGGGCGAGCAGTACTTC. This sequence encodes CASAAEGLSGEQYF.

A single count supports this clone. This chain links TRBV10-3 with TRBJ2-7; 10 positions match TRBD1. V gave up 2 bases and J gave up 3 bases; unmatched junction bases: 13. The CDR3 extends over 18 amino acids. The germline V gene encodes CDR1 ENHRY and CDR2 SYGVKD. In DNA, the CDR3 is TGTGCCATCAGTGAGGGGAAATTCCCGGGACAGGGGCGCTACGAGCAGTACTTC. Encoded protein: CAISEGKFPGQGRYEQYF.

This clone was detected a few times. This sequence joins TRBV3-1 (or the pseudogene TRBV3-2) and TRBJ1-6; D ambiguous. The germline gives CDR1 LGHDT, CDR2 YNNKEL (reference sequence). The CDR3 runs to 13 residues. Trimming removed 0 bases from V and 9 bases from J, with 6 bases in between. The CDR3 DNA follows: TGTGCCAGCAGCCAAGATTTGGGTTCACCCCTCCACTTT. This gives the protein CASSQDLGSPLHF.

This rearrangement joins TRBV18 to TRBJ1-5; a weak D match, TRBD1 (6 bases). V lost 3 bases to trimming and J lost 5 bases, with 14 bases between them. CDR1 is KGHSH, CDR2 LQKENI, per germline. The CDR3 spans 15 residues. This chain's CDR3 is CASSPKLGGDQPQHF. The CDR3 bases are TGTGCCAGCTCACCCAAGTTAGGGGGAGATCAGCCCCAGCATTTT.

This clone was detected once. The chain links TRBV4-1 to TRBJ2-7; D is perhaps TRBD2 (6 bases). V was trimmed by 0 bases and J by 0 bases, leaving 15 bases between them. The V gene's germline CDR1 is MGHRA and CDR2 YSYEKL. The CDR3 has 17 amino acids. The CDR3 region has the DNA TGCGCCAGCAGCCAAGAAGCCGCCGGAGGGAACTCCTACGAGCAGTACTTC. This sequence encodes CASSQEAAGGNSYEQYF.

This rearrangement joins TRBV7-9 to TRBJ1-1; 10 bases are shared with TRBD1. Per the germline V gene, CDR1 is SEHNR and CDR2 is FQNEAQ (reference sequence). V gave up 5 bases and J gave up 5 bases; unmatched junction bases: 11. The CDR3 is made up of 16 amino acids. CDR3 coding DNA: TGTGCCAGCAGCGAATCGGGACAGGGGTCGCGGACTGAAGCTTTCTTT. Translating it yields CASSESGQGSRTEAFF.

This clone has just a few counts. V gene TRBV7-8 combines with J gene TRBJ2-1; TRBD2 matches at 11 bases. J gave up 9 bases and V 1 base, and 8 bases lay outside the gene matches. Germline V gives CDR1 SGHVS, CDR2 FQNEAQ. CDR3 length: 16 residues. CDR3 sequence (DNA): TGTGCCAGCAGCTTAGGTGTAGCGGGAGGGCCTAGTGAGCAGTTCTTC. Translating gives CASSLGVAGGPSEQFF.

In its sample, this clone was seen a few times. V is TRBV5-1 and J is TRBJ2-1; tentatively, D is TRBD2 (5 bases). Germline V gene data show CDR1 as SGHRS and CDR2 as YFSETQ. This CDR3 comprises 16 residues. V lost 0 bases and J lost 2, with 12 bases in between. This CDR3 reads CASSLEGGGPYNEQFF. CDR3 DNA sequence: TGCGCCAGCAGCTTGGAAGGAGGAGGCCCCTACAATGAGCAGTTCTTC.

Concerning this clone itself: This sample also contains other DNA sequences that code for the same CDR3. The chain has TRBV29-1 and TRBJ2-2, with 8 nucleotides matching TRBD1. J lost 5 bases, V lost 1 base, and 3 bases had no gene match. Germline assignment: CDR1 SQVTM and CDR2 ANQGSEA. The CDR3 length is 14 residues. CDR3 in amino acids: CSVEGQGATGELFF. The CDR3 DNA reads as TGCAGCGTTGAAGGGCAGGGGGCAACCGGGGAGCTGTTTTTT.

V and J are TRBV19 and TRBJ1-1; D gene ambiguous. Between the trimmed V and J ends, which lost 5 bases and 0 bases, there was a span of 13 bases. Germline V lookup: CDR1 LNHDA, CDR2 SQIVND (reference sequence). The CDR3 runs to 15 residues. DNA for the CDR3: TGTGCCAGTAGTCCCCCGGGAAGGGTGAACACTGAAGCTTTCTTT. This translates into CASSPPGRVNTEAFF.

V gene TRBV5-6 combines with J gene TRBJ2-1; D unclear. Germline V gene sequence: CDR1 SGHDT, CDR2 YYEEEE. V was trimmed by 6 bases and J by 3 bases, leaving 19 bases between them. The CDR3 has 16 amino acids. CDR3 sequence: CASNTRTHTSYNEQFF. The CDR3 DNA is TGTGCCAGCAACACACGGACCCACACCAGCTACAATGAGCAGTTCTTC. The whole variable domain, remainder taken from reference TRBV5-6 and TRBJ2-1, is DAGVTQSPTHLIKTRGQQVTLRCSPKSGHDTVSWYQQALGQGPQFIFQYYEEEERQRGNFPDRFSGHQFPNYSSELNVNALLLGDSALYLCASNTRTHTSYNEQFFGPGTRLTVL.

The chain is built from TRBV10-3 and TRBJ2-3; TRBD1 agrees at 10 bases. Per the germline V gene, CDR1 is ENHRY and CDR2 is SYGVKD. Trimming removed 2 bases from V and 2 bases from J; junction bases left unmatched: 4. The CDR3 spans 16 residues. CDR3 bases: TGTGCCATCAGTGAGGGGGGACAGGGGCTCACAGATACGCAGTATTTT. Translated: CAISEGGQGLTDTQYF.

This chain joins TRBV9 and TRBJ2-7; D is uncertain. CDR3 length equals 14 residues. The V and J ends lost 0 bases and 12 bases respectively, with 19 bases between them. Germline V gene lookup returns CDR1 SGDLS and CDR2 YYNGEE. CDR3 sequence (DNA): TGTGCCAGCAGCGTAGTTGAGTTCGGCGGAGAGTTGTACTTC. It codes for CASSVVEFGGELYF.

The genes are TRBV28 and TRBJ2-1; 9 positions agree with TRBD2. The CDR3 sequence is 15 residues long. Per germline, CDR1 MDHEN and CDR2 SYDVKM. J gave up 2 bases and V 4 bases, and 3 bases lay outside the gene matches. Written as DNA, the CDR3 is TGTGCCAGCAGTTCAGCGGGAGGAGCCTACAATGAGCAGTTCTTC. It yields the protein CASSSAGGAYNEQFF.

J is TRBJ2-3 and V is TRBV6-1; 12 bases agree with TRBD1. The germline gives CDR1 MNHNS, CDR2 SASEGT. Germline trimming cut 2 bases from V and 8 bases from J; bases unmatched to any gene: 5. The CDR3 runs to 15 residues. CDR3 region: CASSEMGQGAITQYF. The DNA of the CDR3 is TGTGCCAGCAGTGAAATGGGACAGGGGGCAATTACGCAGTATTTT.